Listed below are T cell receptor beta chains from one sample, sequenced in a study of blood T cell repertoires in COVID-19. Sequencing used immunoSEQ multiplex PCR; TCRdb keeps in-frame clones, though not all of them. The data contain about 60,000 clones, approximately 83% of them singletons. Sequences were obtained from peripheral blood. The receptor source for this set is a man aged 25-40 years with COVID-19, enrolled during active disease. CDR3s include the opening cysteine and the closing phenylalanine or tryptophan. A D gene is named only where the DNA matches it firmly. The size field is filled for only some rows; it gives once, few, many or a size class.

clone_size | d_call | j_call | cdr3_length | v_call | cdr3_nt | cdr3_aa
- | - | TRBJ1-2 | 16 | TRBV5-4 | TGTGCCAGCAGCTGGGGAAGAAGGACAACTAACTATGGCTACACCTTC | CASSWGRRTTNYGYTF
few | - | TRBJ1-1 | 14 | TRBV3-1/TRBV3-2 | TGTGCCAGCAGCTCCCGGGAGGGAAGGACTGAAGCTTTCTTT | CASSSREGRTEAFF
- | TRBD2 | TRBJ2-3 | 14 | TRBV10-3 | TGTGCCATCAGAATAGGACTAGCGGGAGCTACGCAGTATTTT | CAIRIGLAGATQYF
once | TRBD2 | TRBJ2-2 | 17 | TRBV18 | TGTGCCAGCTCACCACGAACGAGCGGGAGGGGGACCGGGGAGCTGTTTTTT | CASSPRTSGRGTGELFF
- | TRBD2 | TRBJ2-5 | 16 | TRBV4-2 | TGTGCCAGCAGCCAAGAGGGGGGAGGGTTGGAAGAGACCCAGTACTTC | CASSQEGGGLEETQYF
- | - | TRBJ2-1 | 15 | TRBV4-2 | TGTGCCAGCAGCCCCGGAGGAAGCGCCTACAATGAGCAGTTCTTC | CASSPGGSAYNEQFF
- | TRBD2 | TRBJ2-7 | 14 | TRBV5-4 | TGTGCCAGCAGCCATAGCGGGAGGAGGTACGAGCAGTACTTC | CASSHSGRRYEQYF
once | TRBD1 | TRBJ2-3 | 14 | TRBV2 | TGTGCCAGCTCCGGGACAGGCATCACAGATACGCAGTATTTT | CASSGTGITDTQYF
- | - | TRBJ2-7 | 13 | TRBV19 | TGTGCCAGTAGTTCTAGCGCCGACTACGAGCAGTACTTC | CASSSSADYEQYF
few | - | TRBJ1-1 | 16 | TRBV4-2 | TGTGCCAGCAGCCAAGAGCTGTCTAGGATCGACACTGAAGCTTTCTTT | CASSQELSRIDTEAFF
- | - | TRBJ2-3 | 14 | TRBV6-6 | TGTGCCAGCAGCCGACCCGGTGAGGCAGATACGCAGTATTTT | CASSRPGEADTQYF